The sequence of this T cell receptor beta chain was determined in a study of blood T cells in healthy people across ages. Regarding this clonotype: Its antigen is not known.

Using a J-beta primer mix together with a sample-barcoded 5' primer, a second PCR was run for roughly 6 to 11 cycles. Tagging of each cDNA molecule was performed by a template-switch adaptor with 12 random nucleotides. TCRdb reprocessed the 5' RACE reads with MiXCR, giving one entry per CDR3 protein. This table has some 760,000 distinct CDR3 sequences, roughly 25% appearing once. Germline values: CDR1 MGHRA, CDR2 YSYEKL. The length of the CDR3 is 15 residues. The junction had 8 bases not matched to a gene; V was cut back by 3 bases and J by 3 bases. The study's findings and limits: Diversity figures derived from one million T cells were judged to underestimate the true value. Per million T cells, TCR beta diversity dropped roughly linearly as age increased.

This sample was also put to use in a study of T cells of mothers and their children. That work adds: Every mother produced more than 10 million TCR beta CDR3 reads, whereas every child provided several million.

Sequences were obtained from blood. The chain recombines TRBV4-1 with TRBJ2-7, with 7 bases aligning to TRBD2. This TCR came from a boy aged 10-17 years in good health. The chain's CDR3 is CASSQVGGTNYEQYF. DNA for the CDR3: TGCGCCAGCAGCCAGGTAGGCGGGACTAACTACGAGCAGTACTTC.